This T cell receptor beta chain derives from a study of PD-1 blockade in classical Hodgkin lymphoma. Looking at the study overall: Treatment was intravenous nivolumab, 3 mg/kg every 2 weeks, until progression. Study-level results: Newly diagnosed patients and complete responders had comparable diversity at baseline.

Turning to this clone: Its cognate antigen is unknown.

All trial patients relapsed after autologous stem cell transplantation. The CDR3 consists of 19 residues. Germline V CDR1 and CDR2: LNHDA, SQIVND (reference sequence). V lost 3 bases, J lost 0 bases, and 21 bases lay in between. TCRdb's table, derived via immunoSEQ multiplex PCR, lists solely in-frame clones and lacks some. The profile shows thousands of clones, roughly 86% of them singletons. The chain couples TRBV19 to TRBJ1-5; no firm D call. This sample comprised peripheral blood mononuclear cells (PBMCs), obtained before the second cycle of nivolumab. The clonotype originates from a human donor with classical Hodgkin lymphoma. The CDR3 DNA reads TGTGCCAGTAGTATTTTTGGAGCCAGGCGCCCATATAGCAATCAGCCCCAGCATTTT. As protein: CASSIFGARRPYSNQPQHF.